Below, 32 T cell receptor beta chains from the same sample are listed, as sequenced in a study of brain T cells in children with intractable seizures (dated by TCRdb to about 2021). The meaning of the sample's time point label: resected brain tissue, or blood drawn just prior to surgery. Library creation used the immunoSEQ multiplex PCR assay. TCRdb re-hosts the immuneACCESS table, in-frame sequences only. Its copies lack some clones; in the studies checked, an unresolved V gene accounts for under half of them, and the cause for the rest is not known. In this sample the table shows 65,000 to 85,000 clones, 85% to 95% of which occur a single time. Jointly, the top ten make up less than 2% of the sample. Specimen: peripheral blood, collected at surgery. Every receptor here comes from a boy in the first two years of life with tuberous sclerosis and intractable seizures.

The chain carries TRBV4-1 and TRBJ1-4; no reliable D call. V was pared by 0 bases and J by 12 bases, with 14 bases between. CDR1 and CDR2 (germline): MGHRA, YSYEKL. The CDR3 is 14 residues long. The CDR3 DNA sequence: TGCGCCAGCAGCCAAGATGGGCCGGGCGGGCAACTGTTTTTT. It yields the protein CASSQDGPGGQLFF.

The chain combines TRBV5-8 with TRBJ2-6, with 7 bases fitting TRBD1. Germline CDR1 and CDR2: SGHTS and YDEGEE. The CDR3 contains 18 residues. J was trimmed by 1 base and V by 4 bases; bases with no gene match: 11. CDR3 bases: TGTGCCAGCAGCACCCGAGACAGGGAGAGATCTGGGGCCAACGTCCTGACTTTC. Translation gives CASSTRDRERSGANVLTF.

This sequence joins TRBV13 and TRBJ2-1; 7 bases fit TRBD2. The CDR3 consists of 14 residues. V shed 5 bases, J shed 4 bases, and the junction held 5 bases outside the gene matches. Germline V gives CDR1 PRHDT, CDR2 FYEKMQ (reference sequence). The CDR3 spells CASSRGRGYNEQFF. The DNA of the CDR3 is TGTGCCAGCAGCCGCGGGAGAGGGTACAATGAGCAGTTCTTC.

CDR3 sequence: CASSLKGRGFEAFF. The DNA of the CDR3 is TGTGCCAGCAGCTTGAAGGGGAGGGGCTTTGAAGCTTTCTTT. This sequence joins TRBV5-6 and TRBJ1-1, with D tentatively TRBD1 (5 bases). The V gene's germline CDR1 is SGHDT and CDR2 YYEEEE. Trimming removed 1 base at V and 7 bases at J, with 14 bases between. The CDR3 runs 14 residues.

The rearrangement uses TRBV11-3 and TRBJ2-7; D perhaps matches TRBD2 (5 bases). The CDR3 covers 15 residues. CDR1 and CDR2 (germline): SGHNT, YENEEA. V dropped 4 bases and J dropped 5 bases, with 18 bases sitting between them. Written as DNA, the CDR3 is TGTGCCAGCAGCTCCCGACGGGCCGGGGAACACGAGCAGTACTTC. Amino acid sequence: CASSSRRAGEHEQYF.

The rearrangement uses TRBV9 and TRBJ1-1; D unresolved. Germline V gene lookup returns CDR1 SGDLS and CDR2 YYNGEE. The CDR3 contains 16 residues. Trimming pared 0 bases from V and 0 bases from J, leaving 12 bases between. CDR3 protein: CASSVGKGRMNTEAFF. The DNA of the CDR3 is TGTGCCAGCAGCGTAGGTAAAGGGAGAATGAACACTGAAGCTTTCTTT.

The chain is built from TRBV7-2 and TRBJ1-5; D gene uncertain. This CDR3 comprises 15 residues. The V end was cut by 3 bases, the J end by 0 bases, with 9 bases between. CDR1 and CDR2 (germline): SGHTA, FQGNSA. Here the CDR3 DNA reads TGTGCCAGCAGCTTCGGGCTATATAGCAATCAGCCCCAGCATTTT. Protein product: CASSFGLYSNQPQHF.

In its sample, this clone was seen a few times. This sequence joins TRBV15 and TRBJ2-2; D is unclear. CDR3 length equals 17 residues. In germline, CDR1 is LNHNV, CDR2 YYDKDF (reference sequence). The germline V and J ends were trimmed by 0 bases and 1 base, with 12 bases remaining between them. CDR3 in DNA: TGTGCCACCAGCAGAGATCCGATTTCCGTGAACACCGGGGAGCTGTTTTTT. Protein sequence: CATSRDPISVNTGELFF.

The V call is TRBV3-1 (or the pseudogene TRBV3-2), the J call TRBJ1-2, with 12 bases that match TRBD1. The length of the CDR3 is 14 residues. Per germline, CDR1 LGHDT and CDR2 YNNKEL (reference sequence). Losses at the gene ends were 4 bases for V and 14 bases for J; bases not matched to a gene: 11. Here the CDR3 DNA reads TGTGCCAGCAGCCTAGATTTCCGGGACAGGGGGCTTACCTTC. This sequence encodes CASSLDFRDRGLTF.

This chain links TRBV27 with TRBJ2-7, with unresolved D. The length of the CDR3 is 15 residues. Deletions cut 5 bases from V and 3 bases from J, with 17 bases between. Per the germline V gene, CDR1 is MNHEY and CDR2 is SMNVEV (reference sequence). The CDR3 bases are TGTGCCAGCAGTCGCCAAGGCCGCCGATTCTACGAGCAGTACTTC. Translated, it gives CASSRQGRRFYEQYF.

In DNA form, the CDR3 reads TGTGCCAGCTCACCAACAGGGGGAACCTACGAGCAGTACTTC. Amino acid sequence: CASSPTGGTYEQYF. V gene TRBV18 combines with J gene TRBJ2-7; TRBD1 agrees at 8 bases. The CDR3 runs 14 residues. Trimming took 2 bases from V and 2 from J; bases not matched to a gene: 2. Germline V CDR1 and CDR2: KGHSH, LQKENI.

This chain joins TRBV6-6 and TRBJ1-5, with 9 bases fitting TRBD1. Looked up from germline, CDR1 is MNHNY and CDR2 is SVGAGI (reference sequence). V lost 10 bases, J lost 5 bases, and 15 bases stayed unmatched. The CDR3 runs to 16 residues. CDR3 nucleotides: TGTGCCACCGGACGTATAACAGGGGGCAGGGATCAGCCCCAGCATTTT. This sequence encodes CATGRITGGRDQPQHF.

This chain uses TRBV19 with TRBJ1-1; D is ambiguous. The CDR3 consists of 16 residues. Germline V lookup: CDR1 LNHDA, CDR2 SQIVND (reference sequence). V dropped 1 base and J dropped 4 bases, with 16 bases sitting between them. CDR3 nucleotide sequence: TGTGCCAGTAGTATAGCCCTCCTCCGGGCCGTCACTGAAGCTTTCTTT. Its translation: CASSIALLRAVTEAFF.

The chain has TRBV24-1 and TRBJ2-2; D is perhaps TRBD1 (8 bases). From germline, CDR1 is KGHDR and CDR2 SFDVKD. V was clipped by 10 bases and J by 1 base, with 12 bases between them. The CDR3 has 14 residues. The CDR3 DNA is TGTGCCACGGGGGGGACAGGGAACACCGGGGAGCTGTTTTTT. It encodes CATGGTGNTGELFF.

The CDR3 DNA follows: TGCGCCAGCAGACCCCTAGCGGGGGGGGACCGGTCTACGCAGTATTTT. As protein: CASRPLAGGDRSTQYF. The chain carries TRBV5-1 and TRBJ2-3, with 12 bases fitting TRBD2. This CDR3 comprises 16 residues. Germline loops: CDR1 SGHRS, CDR2 YFSETQ. V lost 5 bases, J lost 8 bases, and 12 bases stayed unmatched.

The chain employs TRBV5-1 and TRBJ2-7, with TRBD1 matching 9 bases. The CDR3 covers 14 residues. J lost 4 bases, V lost 2 bases, and 4 bases had no gene match. From germline, CDR1 is SGHRS and CDR2 YFSETQ. DNA for the CDR3: TGCGCCAGCAGCTTCGGGACAGGGTTATACGAGCAGTACTTC. This sequence encodes CASSFGTGLYEQYF. The full variable domain, its missing parts supplied by reference TRBV5-1 and TRBJ2-7, is KAGVTQTPRYLIKTRGQQVTLSCSPISGHRSVSWYQQTPGQGLQFLFEYFSETQRNKGNFPGRFSGRQFSNSRSEMNVSTLELGDSALYLCASSFGTGLYEQYFGPGTRLTVT.

The rearrangement links TRBV5-1 to TRBJ1-3; the D is unclear. The V and J ends lost 2 bases and 0 bases respectively, with 9 bases between them. The CDR3 runs to 15 residues. The germline V gene encodes CDR1 SGHRS and CDR2 YFSETQ. CDR3 coding DNA: TGCGCCAGCAGCTTAACAGCGAGCTCTGGAAACACCATATATTTT. Translation gives CASSLTASSGNTIYF.

A remark on this clone: The junction and the germline gene differ at one end; a read error may be behind it. The sample contains more than one DNA sequence encoding this CDR3. V gene TRBV2 combines with J gene TRBJ1-2, with TRBD1 as a possible D gene (5 bases). From germline, CDR1 is SNHLY and CDR2 FYNNEI. The CDR3 totals 12 residues. The CDR3 DNA reads TGTGCCAGCATCCAGGGACGCTATGGCTACACTTTC. Its protein is CASIQGRYGYTF. Supplemented by reference TRBV2 and TRBJ1-2, the full variable domain reads EPEVTQTPSHQVTQMGQEVILRCVPISNHLYFYWYRQILGQKVEFLVSFYNNEISEKSEIFDDQFSVERPDGSNFTLKIRSTKLEDSAMYFCASIQGRYGYTFGSGTRLTVV.

The chain combines TRBV2 with TRBJ2-3; TRBD2 is a possible D gene (5 bases). Trimming took 6 bases from V and 1 from J, leaving 11 bases between them. Germline V gene lookup returns CDR1 SNHLY and CDR2 FYNNEI. CDR3 length equals 14 residues. The CDR3, as DNA: TGTGCCAGCAGACTAGGACTTGGCACAGATACGCAGTATTTT. Translated: CASRLGLGTDTQYF. The full variable domain, completed using reference TRBV2 and TRBJ2-3, is EPEVTQTPSHQVTQMGQEVILRCVPISNHLYFYWYRQILGQKVEFLVSFYNNEISEKSEIFDDQFSVERPDGSNFTLKIRSTKLEDSAMYFCASRLGLGTDTQYFGPGTRLTVL.

The rearrangement links TRBV30 to TRBJ1-2; no clear D. Germline assignment: CDR1 GTSNPN and CDR2 SVGIG (reference sequence). The CDR3 length is 14 residues. The V and J ends lost 1 base and 1 base respectively, with 10 bases between them. The CDR3 here is CAWSAKRINYGYTF. Written as DNA, the CDR3 is TGTGCCTGGAGTGCCAAAAGGATTAACTATGGCTACACCTTC.

The count of this clone is one. The chain couples TRBV3-1 (or the pseudogene TRBV3-2) to TRBJ2-7; 8 bases match TRBD2. From germline, CDR1 is LGHDT and CDR2 YNNKEL (reference sequence). The length of the CDR3 is 15 residues. J was trimmed by 4 bases and V by 6 bases; bases with no gene match: 11. DNA for the CDR3: TGTGCCAGCAGTGCAACTAGCGGAACTAAATACGAGCAGTACTTC. Its protein product is CASSATSGTKYEQYF.

This clone was counted once. The chain uses TRBV7-6 and TRBJ2-3; D is possibly TRBD2 (7 bases). V lost 7 bases to trimming and J lost 9 bases, with 17 bases between them. This CDR3 comprises 13 residues. The V gene's germline CDR1 is SGHVS and CDR2 FNYEAQ. For the CDR3, the DNA is TGTGCCAGCACCCGAAAGGGGGGGTGGACGCAGTATTTT. Translated, it gives CASTRKGGWTQYF.

The V call is TRBV27, the J call TRBJ2-1, with 8 bases aligning to TRBD1. Trimming removed 2 bases from V and 3 bases from J; junction bases left unmatched: 6. Germline-derived CDR1 and CDR2 are MNHEY and SMNVEV (reference sequence). CDR3 size: 16 residues. The CDR3 DNA reads TGTGCCAGCAGTTTAGATGGACAGGGACTCTACAATGAGCAGTTCTTC. Protein product: CASSLDGQGLYNEQFF.

The chain uses TRBV7-9 and TRBJ2-7, with D possibly called TRBD1 or TRBD2 (5 bases each). The CDR3 consists of 14 residues. Germline CDR1 reads SEHNR; CDR2 reads FQNEAQ (reference sequence). V was trimmed by 2 bases and J by 2 bases, leaving 10 bases between them. CDR3 protein: CASSLRGYAYEQYF. DNA for the CDR3: TGTGCCAGCAGCTTACGGGGCTACGCCTACGAGCAGTACTTC.

The chain recombines TRBV5-5 with TRBJ2-2; D uncertain. Trimming pared 0 bases from V and 6 bases from J, leaving 12 bases between. The CDR3 is 15 residues long. Germline V gene lookup returns CDR1 SGHKS and CDR2 YYEKEE (reference sequence). CDR3 sequence: CASSLGVTGPGELFF. The CDR3 DNA reads as TGTGCCAGCAGCTTGGGGGTTACGGGCCCCGGGGAGCTGTTTTTT.

This chain links TRBV12-3 or TRBV12-4 with TRBJ1-2, with D unclear. Deletions cut 0 bases from V and 2 bases from J, with 4 bases between. This CDR3 spans 13 amino acids. DNA for the CDR3: TGTGCCAGCAGTTTAGCGGACAACTATGGCTACACCTTC. Translating it yields CASSLADNYGYTF.

This chain links TRBV5-4 with TRBJ1-2; D unclear. V was pared by 1 base and J by 2 bases, with 6 bases between. There are 13 residues in the CDR3. Germline V lookup: CDR1 SGHNT, CDR2 YYREEE (reference sequence). The CDR3 reads CASSLTENYGYTF. DNA for the CDR3: TGTGCCAGCAGCTTGACCGAGAACTATGGCTACACCTTC.

This clone was counted once. The chain recombines TRBV9 with TRBJ2-1; TRBD2 matches 7 bases. V was clipped by 0 bases and J by 9 bases; unmatched bases: 6. The CDR3 consists of 14 residues. Germline CDR1 reads SGDLS; CDR2 reads YYNGEE. The CDR3 coding sequence is TGTGCCAGCAGCGTAGACGGGGAGGGCACTGAGCAGTTCTTC. As protein: CASSVDGEGTEQFF.

This chain uses TRBV5-5 with TRBJ1-1, with TRBD1 matching over 7 bases. V lost 4 bases and J lost 0; bases outside the gene matches: 6. The CDR3 length is 15 residues. Germline-derived CDR1 and CDR2 are SGHKS and YYEKEE (reference sequence). The chain's CDR3 is CASSRGDSLNTEAFF. DNA for the CDR3: TGTGCCAGCAGCCGAGGGGACAGCTTGAACACTGAAGCTTTCTTT. The variable domain in full, completed from reference TRBV5-5 and TRBJ1-1, reads DAGVTQSPTHLIKTRGQQVTLRCSPISGHKSVSWYQQVLGQGPQFIFQYYEKEERGRGNFPDRFSARQFPNYSSELNVNALLLGDSALYLCASSRGDSLNTEAFFGQGTRLTVV.

This rearrangement joins TRBV2 to TRBJ1-2; TRBD1 agrees at 12 bases. Germline CDR1 SNHLY, CDR2 FYNNEI. The CDR3 contains 17 residues. The V gene end was trimmed by 6 bases and the J gene end by 0 bases; junction bases not matched to a gene: 8. Written as DNA, the CDR3 is TGTGCCAGCAGCCTTACGGGACAGGGGGCGCCTAACTATGGCTACACCTTC. Translating gives CASSLTGQGAPNYGYTF.

CDR3 protein: CASSPRGWNTEAFF. The CDR3 region has the DNA TGTGCCAGCAGCCCCAGGGGATGGAACACTGAAGCTTTCTTT. This chain connects TRBV7-9 to TRBJ1-1, with D possibly TRBD1 on 6 matching bases. This CDR3 contains 14 residues. Germline CDR1 and CDR2: SEHNR and FQNEAQ (reference sequence). V was pared by 5 bases and J by 1 base, with 11 bases between.

This clone occurred once. This CDR3 reads CASSLDKYSNQPQHF. The CDR3 DNA reads TGTGCCAGCAGCTTAGACAAATATAGCAATCAGCCCCAGCATTTT. The chain joins TRBV7-9 to TRBJ1-5; D gene uncertain. In germline, CDR1 is SEHNR, CDR2 FQNEAQ (reference sequence). V lost 1 base and J lost 0, with 7 bases in between. The CDR3 totals 15 residues. The entire variable domain, with the rest obtained from reference TRBV7-9 and TRBJ1-5, is as follows: DTGVSQNPRHKITKRGQNVTFRCDPISEHNRLYWYRQTLGQGPEFLTYFQNEAQLEKSRLLSDRFSAERPKGSFSTLEIQRTEQGDSAMYLCASSLDKYSNQPQHFGDGTRLSIL.